The 25 T cell receptor beta chains given below trace back to one sample, sequenced in a study of shared clonotypes between healthy human individuals. The method was immunoSEQ multiplex PCR; TCRdb's version includes in-frame clones alone and lacks a portion of them. The table records roughly 1,100,000 clones, under 80% of them present only once. Sequencing was performed on memory CD4+ T cells sorted from blood. Subset given: CD45RA-negative fraction. The receptors shown here come from a man younger than 30 in good health.

The genes are TRBV7-2 and TRBJ1-1, with D unclear. The germline CDR1 and CDR2 sequences are SGHTA and FQGNSA. The ends were cut back, 1 base at V and 2 bases at J, with 8 bases in the middle. This CDR3 spans 14 amino acids. CDR3 sequence (DNA): TGTGCCAGCAGCTTAGGACCGAGTAACACTGAAGCTTTCTTT. This gives the protein CASSLGPSNTEAFF.

The rearrangement joins TRBV11-3 to TRBJ2-5; D ambiguous. This CDR3 comprises 13 residues. V lost 1 base to trimming and J lost 7 bases, with 10 bases between them. Germline lookup yields CDR1 SGHNT and CDR2 YENEEA. Here the CDR3 DNA reads TGTGCCAGCAGCTTAGGGGCCTCGGGGACCCAGTACTTC. Its protein product is CASSLGASGTQYF. Full variable domain (missing parts from reference TRBV11-3 and TRBJ2-5): EAGVVQSPRYKIIEKKQPVAFWCNPISGHNTLYWYLQNLGQGPELLIRYENEEAVDDSQLPKDRFSAERLKGVDSTLKIQPAELGDSAVYLCASSLGASGTQYFGPGTRLLVL.

This clone was detected once. The chain is built from TRBV7-2 and TRBJ1-1; D ambiguous. Germline loops: CDR1 SGHTA, CDR2 FQGNSA. V was cut by 3 bases and J by 10 bases, with 15 bases left in between. This CDR3 contains 13 residues. CDR3 sequence: CASSFQEKGPAFF. Here the CDR3 DNA reads TGTGCCAGCAGCTTCCAAGAAAAGGGCCCAGCTTTCTTT.

CDR3 bases: TGTGCCAGCAGCAGGGGTCGCACTGAAGCTTTCTTT. Its translation: CASSRGRTEAFF. The chain has TRBV21-1 and TRBJ1-1. TRBV21-1 counts as a pseudogene. This CDR3 is 12 amino acids long.

The chain couples TRBV30 to TRBJ1-2, with TRBD1 as a possible D gene (6 bases). V was clipped by 4 bases and J by 5 bases, with 23 bases between them. CDR3 length equals 16 residues. The germline CDR1 and CDR2 sequences are GTSNPN and SVGIG (reference sequence). The CDR3, as DNA: TGTGCCTGGAACCAGGGGAGGGGGAGCGGATTTTATGGCTACACCTTC. Translating it yields CAWNQGRGSGFYGYTF.

This chain connects TRBV10-3 to TRBJ2-5, with D possibly being TRBD1 (5 bases). Looked up from germline, CDR1 is ENHRY and CDR2 is SYGVKD. The CDR3 length is 17 residues. V lost 2 bases and J 1 base, leaving 17 bases between the germline ends. As DNA, the CDR3 is TGTGCCATCAGTGAGGGCACAGGTTCTTATCGCCAAGAGACCCAGTACTTC. Protein product: CAISEGTGSYRQETQYF.

This clone was counted at least ten times. The chain combines TRBV5-1 with TRBJ1-5; D is unclear. Germline CDR1 and CDR2: SGHRS and YFSETQ. The germline V and J ends were trimmed by 7 bases and 4 bases, with 15 bases remaining between them. The length of the CDR3 is 14 residues. The CDR3 nucleotides read TGCGCCAGCTCCTCGGAGGGCAGAAATCAGCCCCAGCATTTT. Translation gives CASSSEGRNQPQHF. Filled out from reference TRBV5-1 and TRBJ1-5, the complete variable domain reads KAGVTQTPRYLIKTRGQQVTLSCSPISGHRSVSWYQQTPGQGLQFLFEYFSETQRNKGNFPGRFSGRQFSNSRSEMNVSTLELGDSALYLCASSSEGRNQPQHFGDGTRLSIL.

The chain couples TRBV5-1 to TRBJ2-1, with 10 bases matching TRBD2. Trimming took 4 bases from V and 8 from J; bases not matched to a gene: 6. This CDR3 contains 14 residues. Germline V gene sequence: CDR1 SGHRS, CDR2 YFSETQ. The DNA for the CDR3 is TGCGCCAGCAGCGCCGGGACTAGCGCCGATGAGCAGTTCTTC. Residues: CASSAGTSADEQFF.

This clone was counted a few times. This chain connects TRBV7-9 to TRBJ2-1, with 8 bases aligning to TRBD2. Germline V gene data show CDR1 as SEHNR and CDR2 as FQNEAQ (reference sequence). The CDR3 is made up of 17 amino acids. Trimming at V came to 0 bases and at J to 1 base, leaving 5 bases not matched to a gene. CDR3 nucleotides: TGTGCCAGCAGCTTAGCGAGCGGGAGAGGGTCCTACAATGAGCAGTTCTTC. This gives the protein CASSLASGRGSYNEQFF.

The J gene is TRBJ2-5, the V gene TRBV7-8, with D possibly TRBD2 on 6 matching bases. The CDR3 totals 16 residues. Trimming removed 4 bases at V and 5 bases at J, with 20 bases between. CDR1 and CDR2 (germline): SGHVS, FQNEAQ. The CDR3 is CASSSLTRPPWETQYF. The CDR3, as DNA: TGTGCCAGCAGCTCGTTGACTAGACCGCCCTGGGAGACCCAGTACTTC.

This chain joins TRBV11-1 and TRBJ2-5, with D unresolved. Trimming pared 5 bases from V and 2 bases from J, leaving 15 bases between. The germline gives CDR1 SGHAT, CDR2 FQDESV (reference sequence). The CDR3 loop spans 15 amino acids. CDR3 residues: CASSPKTYSQETQYF. The CDR3 nucleotides read TGTGCCAGCAGCCCCAAGACGTACTCACAAGAGACCCAGTACTTC.

J is TRBJ1-3 and V is TRBV7-2; no clear D gene. Germline V gene lookup returns CDR1 SGHTA and CDR2 FQGNSA. This CDR3 region has 14 residues. V was cut by 3 bases and J by 4 bases, with 10 bases left in between. Here the CDR3 DNA reads TGTGCCAGCAGCTTGGACGGGGTCGGAAACACCATATATTTT. This encodes CASSLDGVGNTIYF.

This clone was detected only a few times. The rearrangement uses TRBV19 and TRBJ1-6, with no clear D. CDR1 and CDR2 from the germline V gene are LNHDA and SQIVND (reference sequence). V was shortened by 5 bases and J by 10 bases, with 12 bases between the two germline ends. The CDR3 runs to 13 residues. Written as DNA, the CDR3 is TGTGCCAGTAGTCCTCAGACGGGATCACCCCTCCACTTT. Protein product: CASSPQTGSPLHF.

The genes are TRBV21-1 and TRBJ2-5; TRBD2 is the table's D call and was not checked against the DNA. TRBV21-1 is flagged as a pseudogene. CDR3 length: 12 residues. The CDR3 DNA is TGTGCCAGCAGCAACGGGGTGGGGACCCAGTACTTC. It yields the protein CASSNGVGTQYF.

This clone was picked up a small number of times. The rearrangement uses TRBV11-1 and TRBJ1-6; tentatively, D is TRBD1 (6 bases). The V end was cut by 5 bases, the J end by 10 bases, with 18 bases between. The CDR3 spans 15 residues. Germline V CDR1 and CDR2: SGHAT, FQDESV (reference sequence). The chain's CDR3 is CASSLLQGGGSPLHF. DNA of the CDR3: TGTGCCAGCAGCCTCTTACAGGGAGGGGGATCACCCCTCCACTTT.

This clone was found once. The germline gene is not matched at one end of the junction; a read error may be the cause. V usage is TRBV11-3 and J usage is TRBJ2-1; D is undetermined. Germline V gives CDR1 SGHNT, CDR2 YENEEA. The CDR3 consists of 13 residues. CDR3 region: CASSSTSDNEQFF. The DNA for the CDR3 is TGTGCCAGCAGCTCAACCTCCGACAATGAGCAGTTCTTC.

This chain uses TRBV7-9 with TRBJ1-6; 7 bases agree with TRBD1. Germline V lookup: CDR1 SEHNR, CDR2 FQNEAQ (reference sequence). The J segment lost 4 bases and the V segment lost 4 bases, leaving 4 bases of the junction unmatched. The CDR3 loop spans 15 amino acids. CDR3 in DNA: TGTGCCAGCAGCTACGCGACAGGGTATAATTCACCCCTCCACTTT. This translates into CASSYATGYNSPLHF.

The sample holds a few counts of this clone. The V call is TRBV7-9, the J call TRBJ2-6, with 7 bases identical to TRBD1. The CDR3 contains 17 residues. The germline gives CDR1 SEHNR, CDR2 FQNEAQ (reference sequence). The V gene end was trimmed by 5 bases and the J gene end by 0 bases; junction bases not matched to a gene: 7. The CDR3 DNA reads TGTGCCAGCAGCCCGAAACAGGGGAACTCTGGGGCCAACGTCCTGACTTTC. It codes for CASSPKQGNSGANVLTF.

This rearrangement joins TRBV27 to TRBJ2-7; TRBD2 might be the D (6 bases). Per germline, CDR1 MNHEY and CDR2 SMNVEV (reference sequence). Trimming took 6 bases from V and 0 from J, leaving 12 bases between them. This CDR3 is built from 14 residues. The CDR3 region has the DNA TGTGCCAGCAGGGGTAGCGGTAGCTCCTACGAGCAGTACTTC. It is translated as CASRGSGSSYEQYF.

This clone was seen a few times. The chain uses TRBV2 and TRBJ1-1, with 11 positions matching TRBD1. The CDR3 runs 13 residues. Looked up from germline, CDR1 is SNHLY and CDR2 is FYNNEI. The junction had 1 base not matched to a gene; V was cut back by 6 bases and J by 4 bases. CDR3 nucleotide sequence: TGTGCCAGCAGCGGGACAGGGGGCACTGAAGCTTTCTTT. Translating it yields CASSGTGGTEAFF.

V gene TRBV11-2 combines with J gene TRBJ2-1; D is unclear. Germline V CDR1 and CDR2: SGHAT, FQNNGV. The V end was cut by 5 bases, the J end by 3 bases, with 11 bases between. This CDR3 has 14 amino acids. The CDR3 bases are TGTGCCAGCAGCAAATCATGGTTCTACAATGAGCAGTTCTTC. Encoded protein: CASSKSWFYNEQFF.

The V gene is TRBV5-6, the J gene TRBJ2-5; TRBD2 agrees at 10 bases. The germline CDR1 and CDR2 sequences are SGHDT and YYEEEE. This CDR3 comprises 15 residues. The junction had 9 bases not matched to a gene; V was cut back by 5 bases and J by 5 bases. CDR3 sequence: CASRRVAGGSETQYF. Here the CDR3 DNA reads TGTGCCAGCAGAAGGGTAGCGGGAGGCTCGGAGACCCAGTACTTC.

The CDR3 DNA sequence: TGTGCCAGCAGCCTACTAGCGGGAGGGACGAACACCGGGGAGCTGTTTTTT. Translating gives CASSLLAGGTNTGELFF. This chain joins TRBV9 and TRBJ2-2, with TRBD2 matching over 13 bases. J lost 0 bases, V lost 4 bases, and 3 bases had no gene match. Germline loops: CDR1 SGDLS, CDR2 YYNGEE. The CDR3 runs to 17 residues.

The V call is TRBV19, the J call TRBJ2-1; 11 positions match TRBD2. J lost 7 bases, V lost 1 base, and 6 bases had no gene match. The CDR3 has 16 residues. CDR1 and CDR2 (germline): LNHDA, SQIVND (reference sequence). CDR3 residues: CASSIGETSGKNEQFF. The CDR3, as DNA: TGTGCCAGTAGTATAGGAGAGACTAGCGGGAAAAATGAGCAGTTCTTC.

This chain links TRBV4-3 with TRBJ2-4; the D gene is possibly TRBD2 (6 bases). The CDR3 extends over 15 amino acids. The V gene lost 0 bases and the J gene lost 8 bases, with 14 bases spanning the gap. Germline CDR1 reads LGHNA; CDR2 reads YSLEER. CDR3 in DNA: TGCGCCAGCAGCCAAGAGATTGGGGGGACGCACATTCAGTACTTC. Its protein is CASSQEIGGTHIQYF.